What follows is one TCR beta chain and its context. Its antigen is not known. Constant-segment primers served in 5'RACE that generated TCR alpha and TCR beta cDNA libraries bearing sample barcodes and UMIs. TCRdb ran MiXCR on the 5' RACE reads and lists one entry per CDR3 protein. The table records 400,000 to 500,000 distinct CDR3 sequences, roughly 20% of them present only once. This record belongs to a study of T-cell memory formation after mild COVID-19. Regarding the study as a whole: That cross-reactive memory joined was suggested by some responding clones appearing in pre-infection memory.

V trimming: 5 bases; J trimming: 5 bases; junction bases outside the gene matches: 12. Germline assignment: CDR1 SEHNR and CDR2 FQNEAQ (reference sequence). The CDR3 loop spans 16 amino acids. This clonotype was sampled from an adult woman who had mild COVID-19 (a few samples of this study predate the infection). Cell type and time point are not known. This chain uses TRBV7-9 with TRBJ1-1, with 9 bases lining up with TRBD1. The sequenced sample was PBMCs or a T cell subset sorted from them (not recorded which). DNA of the CDR3: TGTGCCAGCAGCCGACTGGGACAGGGCAGAGGGACTGAAGCTTTCTTT. Its translation is CASSRLGQGRGTEAFF.